Presented here are 13 T cell receptor beta chains from one specimen sequenced in a study of identical twins. TCRdb processed the 5' RACE reads anew with MiXCR; each CDR3 protein has one entry. The sample lists approximately 500,000 distinct CDR3 sequences, nearly 15% occurring once. The same specimen was also included in a second study, on yellow fever vaccine responses in identical twins.

Sequenced: CD4+ T cells sorted from blood. Receptor source: a woman under 30 in good health.

This chain uses TRBV7-2 with TRBJ2-7; D unclear. CDR1 is SGHTA, CDR2 FQGNSA, per germline. The CDR3 is 15 residues long. V lost 5 bases and J lost 2, with 16 bases in between. CDR3 amino acids: CASSTYVAATYEQYF. The CDR3 nucleotides are TGTGCCAGCAGCACCTACGTTGCCGCAACCTACGAGCAGTACTTC. Full variable domain (remainder filled in from reference TRBV7-2 and TRBJ2-7): GAGVSQSPSNKVTEKGKDVELRCDPISGHTALYWYRQSLGQGLEFLIYFQGNSAPDKSGLPSDRFSAERTGGSVSTLTIQRTQQEDSAVYLCASSTYVAATYEQYFGPGTRLTVT.

This clonotype was found many times. CDR3 protein: CASSGGTGSVMYNEQFF. The DNA of the CDR3 is TGTGCCAGCAGTGGCGGGACAGGGTCTGTGATGTACAATGAGCAGTTCTTC. The V gene is TRBV28, the J gene TRBJ2-1; TRBD1 matches at 9 bases. Germline V gene sequence: CDR1 MDHEN, CDR2 SYDVKM. V shed 5 bases, J shed 4 bases, and the junction held 12 bases outside the gene matches. This CDR3 comprises 17 residues.

This clonotype was observed a handful of times. The chain combines TRBV5-1 with TRBJ1-5; D ambiguous. The CDR3 consists of 13 residues. Looked up from germline, CDR1 is SGHRS and CDR2 is YFSETQ. Trimming cost V 7 bases and J 3 bases, with 11 bases left between them. For the CDR3, the DNA is TGCGCCAGCGGTTCAGGCCTCAATCAGCCCCAGCATTTT. It is translated as CASGSGLNQPQHF.

The chain combines TRBV20-1 with TRBJ2-7, with 11 bases aligning to TRBD1. V was clipped by 3 bases and J by 3 bases; unmatched bases: 4. The CDR3 contains 14 residues. Germline-derived CDR1 and CDR2 are DFQATT and SNEGSKA (reference sequence). CDR3 protein: CSASMGQGVYEQYF. The CDR3 nucleotides read TGCAGTGCTAGTATGGGACAGGGGGTCTACGAGCAGTACTTC.

In its sample, this clonotype was seen a few times. This chain connects TRBV10-2 to TRBJ1-2, with TRBD1 matching 8 bases. V trimming: 8 bases; J trimming: 7 bases; junction bases outside the gene matches: 18. The CDR3 covers 16 residues. Germline CDR1 reads WSHSY; CDR2 reads SAAADI. CDR3 sequence reads: CASLDQGAQVAGGYTF. CDR3 nucleotide sequence: TGCGCCAGCCTAGACCAGGGGGCGCAGGTGGCGGGTGGCTACACCTTC.

A few counts support this clonotype. In this CDR3 the conserved last residue, phenylalanine or tryptophan, is missing, so a read error is likely. The chain recombines TRBV20-1 with TRBJ2-1; D possibly corresponds to TRBD2 (5 bases). The V end lost 1 base, the J end lost 7 bases, and 5 bases lay between the germline ends. Germline V gene sequence: CDR1 DFQATT, CDR2 SNEGSKA (reference sequence). This CDR3 contains 11 residues. The CDR3 sequence: CSARGLNEQFL. The CDR3 region has the DNA TGCAGTGCTAGAGGACTAAATGAGCAGTTCTTG.

This clonotype was counted only a few times. The chain recombines TRBV7-8 with TRBJ2-7; 13 bases align to TRBD2. This CDR3 has 15 residues. CDR1 and CDR2 from the germline V gene are SGHVS and FQNEAQ. Germline trimming cut 5 bases from V and 3 bases from J; bases unmatched to any gene: 4. CDR3 region: CASSQGLAGVYEQYF. The CDR3 DNA sequence: TGTGCCAGCAGCCAAGGACTAGCGGGAGTCTACGAGCAGTACTTC.

This clonotype was seen only a few times. The rearrangement uses TRBV7-9 and TRBJ2-1; D may be TRBD2 (6 bases). The CDR3 has 15 amino acids. Deletions cut 6 bases from V and 8 bases from J, with 20 bases between. CDR1 is SEHNR, CDR2 FQNEAQ, per germline (reference sequence). The CDR3 DNA reads TGTGCCAGCAGGGGAAGGATGGAGGGGAGAGATGAGCAGTTCTTC. Amino acids: CASRGRMEGRDEQFF.

The V gene is TRBV6-1, the J gene TRBJ1-1, with unresolved D. V gave up 2 bases and J gave up 3 bases, with 10 bases separating them. The CDR3 runs to 14 residues. Germline CDR1 reads MNHNS; CDR2 reads SASEGT. CDR3 in amino acids: CASSERNGYTEAFF. DNA for the CDR3: TGTGCCAGCAGTGAACGCAATGGCTACACTGAAGCTTTCTTT.

The chain is built from TRBV10-3 and TRBJ2-1; 15 bases map to TRBD2. The CDR3 runs to 16 residues. Germline V gene lookup returns CDR1 ENHRY and CDR2 SYGVKD. Trimming took 4 bases from V and 5 from J; bases not matched to a gene: 3. CDR3 protein: CAISGTSGGANNEQFF. The CDR3 DNA follows: TGTGCCATCAGTGGGACTAGCGGGGGGGCCAACAATGAGCAGTTCTTC.

The chain is built from TRBV12-3 or TRBV12-4 and TRBJ1-1; 9 bases fit TRBD1. Trimming at V came to 6 bases and at J to 3 bases, leaving 5 bases not matched to a gene. The CDR3 consists of 14 residues. The chain's CDR3 is CASRLQGADTEAFF. The CDR3 DNA is TGTGCCAGCAGGCTACAGGGGGCTGACACTGAAGCTTTCTTT.

This clonotype was picked up many times. CDR3: CASSPGTEAFF. As DNA, the CDR3 is TGTGCCAGCAGCCCCGGGACAGAAGCTTTCTTT. The chain couples TRBV12-3 or TRBV12-4 to TRBJ1-1; tentatively, D is TRBD1 (6 bases). The CDR3 consists of 11 residues. V was trimmed by 6 bases and J by 8 bases, leaving 10 bases between them.

Turning to this clonotype: One junction end disagrees with the germline gene, perhaps due to a read error. The rearrangement joins TRBV7-9 to TRBJ2-3; tentatively, D is TRBD1 (6 bases). Germline V gene lookup returns CDR1 SEHNR and CDR2 FQNEAQ (reference sequence). The CDR3 contains 16 residues. CDR3 sequence: CPSSKGGRGSTDTQYF. In nucleotides, the CDR3 is TGTCCCAGCAGCAAGGGCGGCAGGGGATCCACAGATACGCAGTATTTT.